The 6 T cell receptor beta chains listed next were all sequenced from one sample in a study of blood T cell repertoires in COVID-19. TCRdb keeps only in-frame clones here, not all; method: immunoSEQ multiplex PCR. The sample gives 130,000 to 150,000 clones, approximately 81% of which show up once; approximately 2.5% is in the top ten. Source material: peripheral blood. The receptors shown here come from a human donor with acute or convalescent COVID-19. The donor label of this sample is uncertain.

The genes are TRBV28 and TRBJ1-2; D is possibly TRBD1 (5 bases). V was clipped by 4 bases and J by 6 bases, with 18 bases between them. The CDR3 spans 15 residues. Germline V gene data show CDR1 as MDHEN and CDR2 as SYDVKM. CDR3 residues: CASSWPGLGQDGYTF. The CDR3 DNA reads TGTGCCAGCAGTTGGCCGGGACTGGGGCAGGATGGCTACACCTTC.

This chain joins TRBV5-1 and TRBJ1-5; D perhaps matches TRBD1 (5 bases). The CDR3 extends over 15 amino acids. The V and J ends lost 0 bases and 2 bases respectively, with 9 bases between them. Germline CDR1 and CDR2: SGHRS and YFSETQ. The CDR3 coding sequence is TGCGCCAGCAGCTTGGTTGCGGGGGGCAATCAGCCCCAGCATTTT. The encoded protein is CASSLVAGGNQPQHF.

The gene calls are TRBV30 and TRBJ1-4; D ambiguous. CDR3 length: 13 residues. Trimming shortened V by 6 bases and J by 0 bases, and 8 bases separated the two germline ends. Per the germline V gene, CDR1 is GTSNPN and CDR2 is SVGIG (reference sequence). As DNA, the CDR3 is TGTGCCTGTAAACTTGCAACTAATGAAAAACTGTTTTTT. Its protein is CACKLATNEKLFF.

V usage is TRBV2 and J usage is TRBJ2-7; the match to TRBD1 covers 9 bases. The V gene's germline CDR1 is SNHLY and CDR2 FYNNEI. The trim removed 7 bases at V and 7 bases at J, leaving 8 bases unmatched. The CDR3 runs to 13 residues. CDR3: CASTGTGWLEQYF. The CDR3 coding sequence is TGTGCCAGCACTGGGACAGGGTGGTTGGAGCAGTACTTC.

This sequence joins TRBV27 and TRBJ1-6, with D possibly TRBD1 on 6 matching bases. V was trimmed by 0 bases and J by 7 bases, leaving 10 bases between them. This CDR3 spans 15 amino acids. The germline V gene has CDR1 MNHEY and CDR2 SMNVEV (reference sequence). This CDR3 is CASSLSYTGNSPLHF. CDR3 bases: TGTGCCAGCAGTTTATCTTATACAGGGAATTCACCCCTCCACTTT.

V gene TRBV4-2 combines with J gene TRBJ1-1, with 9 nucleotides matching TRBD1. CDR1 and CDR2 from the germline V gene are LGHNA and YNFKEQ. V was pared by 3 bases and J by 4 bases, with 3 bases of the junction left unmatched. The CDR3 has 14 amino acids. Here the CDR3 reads CASSHPGQGTEAFF. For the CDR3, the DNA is TGTGCCAGCAGCCATCCGGGACAGGGCACTGAAGCTTTCTTT.